This T cell receptor beta chain was captured by sequencing in a study of radiation and T cells in renal cell carcinoma. Generated by immunoSEQ multiplex PCR, the TCRdb table keeps only in-frame clones and is missing some. The sample records approximately 120,000 clones, roughly 80% being singletons. Documented time point: baseline pretreatment blood. The treatment: 15 Gy SBRT to primary tumor, nephrectomy 4 weeks later. Study conclusions and caveats: Top tumor clonotypes rose in blood 2 weeks post-radiation, then contracted.

This clone is a singleton in its sample. What it binds is not known. With 4 bases removed from V and 0 bases from J, the gap between germline ends came to 11 bases. The V gene's germline CDR1 is MNHEY and CDR2 SVGAGI. The CDR3 covers 15 residues. The source is a woman aged 60-75 years with renal cell carcinoma. The J gene is TRBJ2-3, the V gene TRBV6-5, with D possibly called TRBD1 or TRBD2 (5 bases each). The input for sequencing was blood, taken from a patient whose treatment included radiotherapy and nephrectomy. CDR3 in DNA: TGTGCCAGCAGTTCGGGACCTGTAAGCACAGATACGCAGTATTTT. Translating gives CASSSGPVSTDTQYF.